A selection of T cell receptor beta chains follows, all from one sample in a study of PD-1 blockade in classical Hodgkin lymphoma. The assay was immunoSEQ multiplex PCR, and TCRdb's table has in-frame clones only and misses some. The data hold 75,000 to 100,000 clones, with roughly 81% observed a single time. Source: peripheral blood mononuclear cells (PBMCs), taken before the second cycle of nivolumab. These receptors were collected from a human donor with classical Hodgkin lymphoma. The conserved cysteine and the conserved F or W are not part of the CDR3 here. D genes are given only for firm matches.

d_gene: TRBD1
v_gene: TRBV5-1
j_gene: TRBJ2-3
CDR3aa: ASSRDYGTGATDTQY

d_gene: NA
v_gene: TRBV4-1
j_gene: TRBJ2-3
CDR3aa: ASSQEWSGYTDTQY

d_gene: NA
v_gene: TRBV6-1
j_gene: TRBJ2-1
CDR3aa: ASIETSREQF

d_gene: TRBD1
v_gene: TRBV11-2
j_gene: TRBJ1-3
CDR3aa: ASSPQGAVGNTIY

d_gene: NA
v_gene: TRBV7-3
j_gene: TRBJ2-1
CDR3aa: ASSSGPTGEQF

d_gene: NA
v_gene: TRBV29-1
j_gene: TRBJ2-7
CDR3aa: SVGGTGVSYEQY

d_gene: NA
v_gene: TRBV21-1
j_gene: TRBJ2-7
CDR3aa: ASSKARQGGEQY

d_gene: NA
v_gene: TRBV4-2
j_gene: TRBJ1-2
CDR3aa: ASSPNGGGTNYGYT

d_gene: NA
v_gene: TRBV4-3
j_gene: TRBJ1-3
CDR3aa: ASSQDTGSSGNTIY

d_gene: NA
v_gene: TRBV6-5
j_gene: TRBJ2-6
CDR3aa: ASSYRGFGANVLT

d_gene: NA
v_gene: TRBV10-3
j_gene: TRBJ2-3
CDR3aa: AIAEGGDTQY

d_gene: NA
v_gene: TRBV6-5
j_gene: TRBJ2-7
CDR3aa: ASSFLGGRQY

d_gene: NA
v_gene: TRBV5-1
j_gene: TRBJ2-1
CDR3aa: ASSLVARSYNEQF

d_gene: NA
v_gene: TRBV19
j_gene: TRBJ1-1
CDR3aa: ASSPGHLEAF

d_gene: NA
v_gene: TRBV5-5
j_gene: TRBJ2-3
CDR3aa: ASSSNGDTQY

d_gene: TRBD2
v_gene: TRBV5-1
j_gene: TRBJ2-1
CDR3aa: ASSFVLAGENEQF

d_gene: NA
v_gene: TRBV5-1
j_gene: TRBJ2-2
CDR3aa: ASSLDAGIGLEELF

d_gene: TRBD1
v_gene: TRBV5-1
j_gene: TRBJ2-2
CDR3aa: ASSSKQGAGELF

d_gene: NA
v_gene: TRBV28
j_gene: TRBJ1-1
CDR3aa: ASSLLATEAF

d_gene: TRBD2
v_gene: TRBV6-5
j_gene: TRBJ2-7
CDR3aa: ASTSRGDGEQY

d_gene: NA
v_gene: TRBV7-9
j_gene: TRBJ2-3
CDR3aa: ASSVQDTQY

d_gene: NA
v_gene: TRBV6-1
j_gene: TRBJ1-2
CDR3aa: ASSATVPGTGGYT

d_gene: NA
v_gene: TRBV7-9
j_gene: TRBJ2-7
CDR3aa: ASSLPLGEQY

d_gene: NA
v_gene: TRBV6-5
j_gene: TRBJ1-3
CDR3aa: ASRGLSSGNTIY

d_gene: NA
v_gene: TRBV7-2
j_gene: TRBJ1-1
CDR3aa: ASSLVGAGGNMNTEAF

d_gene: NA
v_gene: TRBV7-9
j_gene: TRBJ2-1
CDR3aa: ASSPRGPGDDEQF

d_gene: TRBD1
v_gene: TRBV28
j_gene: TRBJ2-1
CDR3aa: ASSPLHVGQGSYNEQF

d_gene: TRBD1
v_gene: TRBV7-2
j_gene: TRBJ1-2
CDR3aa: ASSSGTGMDYGYT

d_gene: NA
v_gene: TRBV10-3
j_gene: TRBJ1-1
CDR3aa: ASRMNTEAF

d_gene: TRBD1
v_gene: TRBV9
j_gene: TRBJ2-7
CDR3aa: ASSPTLRDSYEQY

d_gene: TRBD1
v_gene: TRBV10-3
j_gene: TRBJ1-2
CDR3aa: AISESGTGGGYT

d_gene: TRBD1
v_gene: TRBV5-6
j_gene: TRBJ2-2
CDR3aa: ASSGSDRVVGELF